This TCR beta chain was identified during a study of low-dose radiotherapy and immunotherapy resistance in tumors. Study in general: Every 2 weeks, cohort 1 got 0.5 Gy, reaching 6.5 Gy to the planning target volume. Intravenous administration to patients comprised nivolumab at 240 mg every two weeks and ipilimumab at 1 mg/kg every six weeks.

Many counts were recorded for this clonotype. Alpha and beta chains were covered, as first-strand cDNA relied on TRAV- and TRBV-specific primers. Amplification, which lasted around 21 PCR cycles, used a constant-region primer and V-primer adapter to amplify TCRs. By in vitro transcription, the isolated mRNA was amplified. TCRdb re-called the reads with MiXCR, one entry per CDR3 protein. This sample carries about 80,000 distinct CDR3 sequences, around 17% of them seen once, and the ten largest clones take approximately 1.5%. Time point reported: after trial treatment. Treatment in this sample: LDRT plus nivolumab, ipilimumab, low-dose cyclophosphamide and aspirin (RACIN trial). Eligibility required advanced solid tumors lacking tumor-infiltrating lymphocytes. Germline V gene data show CDR1 as MDHEN and CDR2 as SYDVKM. V lost 8 bases to trimming and J lost 0 bases, with 14 bases between them. This CDR3 has 15 residues.

The chain recombines TRBV28 with TRBJ1-3, with D unclear. The sequence came from a male donor with prostate cancer. The sequences come from PBMCs, collected after low-dose radiotherapy plus immunotherapy. The CDR3 nucleotides read TGTGCCAGCCTCCCACCCCGGAGCTCTGGAAACACCATATATTTT. It translates to CASLPPRSSGNTIYF. Looking up the rest from reference TRBV28 and TRBJ1-3 gives the full variable domain: DVKVTQSSRYLVKRTGEKVFLECVQDMDHENMFWYRQDPGLGLRLIYFSYDVKMKEKGDIPEGYSVSREKKERFSLILESASTNQTSMYLCASLPPRSSGNTIYFGEGSWLTVV.